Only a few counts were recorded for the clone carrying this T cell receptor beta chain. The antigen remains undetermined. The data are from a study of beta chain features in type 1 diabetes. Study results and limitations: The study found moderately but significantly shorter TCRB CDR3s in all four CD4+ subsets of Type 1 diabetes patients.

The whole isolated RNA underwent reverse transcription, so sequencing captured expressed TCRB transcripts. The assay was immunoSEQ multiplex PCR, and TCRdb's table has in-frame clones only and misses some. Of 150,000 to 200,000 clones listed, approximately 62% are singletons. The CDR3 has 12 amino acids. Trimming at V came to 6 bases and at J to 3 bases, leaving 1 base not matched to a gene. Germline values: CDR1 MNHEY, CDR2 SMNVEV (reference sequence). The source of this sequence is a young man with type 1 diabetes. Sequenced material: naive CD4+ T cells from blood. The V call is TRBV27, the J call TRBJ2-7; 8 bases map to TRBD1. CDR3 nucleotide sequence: TGTGCCAGCAGAGGACAGGGCTACGAGCAGTACTTC. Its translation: CASRGQGYEQYF.